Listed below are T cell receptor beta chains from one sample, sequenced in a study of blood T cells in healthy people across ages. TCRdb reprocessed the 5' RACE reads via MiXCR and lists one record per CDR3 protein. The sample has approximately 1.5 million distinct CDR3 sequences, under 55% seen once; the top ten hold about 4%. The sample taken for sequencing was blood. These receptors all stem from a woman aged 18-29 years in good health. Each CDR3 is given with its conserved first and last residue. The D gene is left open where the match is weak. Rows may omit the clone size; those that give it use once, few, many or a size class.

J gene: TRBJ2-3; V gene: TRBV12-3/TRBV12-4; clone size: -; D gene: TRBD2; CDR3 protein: CASSLRLGTSGGVTDTQYF; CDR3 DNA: TGTGCCAGCAGTTTAAGGCTCGGGACTAGCGGGGGTGTGACAGATACGCAGTATTTT
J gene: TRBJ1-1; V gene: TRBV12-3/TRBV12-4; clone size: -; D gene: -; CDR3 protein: CASSLLPAEAFF; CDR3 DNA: TGTGCCAGCAGTTTACTGCCAGCTGAAGCTTTCTTT
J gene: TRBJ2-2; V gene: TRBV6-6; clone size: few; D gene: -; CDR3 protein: CASSYSSGSTGELFF; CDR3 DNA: TGTGCCAGCAGTTACTCGAGCGGGTCGACCGGGGAGCTGTTTTTT
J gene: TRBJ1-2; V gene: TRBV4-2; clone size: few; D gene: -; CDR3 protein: CASSQVMSSGYTF; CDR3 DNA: TGTGCCAGCAGCCAAGTTATGAGTTCTGGCTACACCTTC
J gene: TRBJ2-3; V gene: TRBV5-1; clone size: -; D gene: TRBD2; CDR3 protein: CASSLGAAGGTDTQYF; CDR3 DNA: TGCGCCAGCAGCTTGGGGGCAGCGGGGGGCACAGATACGCAGTATTTT
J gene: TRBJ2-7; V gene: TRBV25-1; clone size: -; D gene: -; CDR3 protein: CASDSSTSYEQYF; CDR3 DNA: TGTGCCAGCGATAGTTCTACTAGCTACGAGCAGTACTTC
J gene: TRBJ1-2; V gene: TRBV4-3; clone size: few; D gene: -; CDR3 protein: CASSQVGQSYGYTF; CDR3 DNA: TGCGCCAGCAGCCAAGTTGGCCAAAGCTATGGCTACACCTTC
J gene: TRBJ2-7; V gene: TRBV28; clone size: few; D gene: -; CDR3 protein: CASSFAWNEQYF; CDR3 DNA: TGTGCCAGCAGTTTCGCGTGGAACGAGCAGTACTTC
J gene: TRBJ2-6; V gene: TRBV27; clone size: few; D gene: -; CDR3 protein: CASSLLWHSGANVLTF; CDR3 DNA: TGTGCCAGCAGTTTATTATGGCACTCTGGGGCCAACGTCCTGACTTTC
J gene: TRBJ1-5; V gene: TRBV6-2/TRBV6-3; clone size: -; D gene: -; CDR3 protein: CASRGKGYQPQHF; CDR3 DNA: TGTGCCAGCAGAGGGAAGGGTTATCAGCCCCAGCATTTT
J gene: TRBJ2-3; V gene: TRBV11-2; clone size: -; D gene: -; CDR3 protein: CASSFLNPPDTQYF; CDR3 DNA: TGTGCCAGCAGCTTCCTGAACCCTCCAGATACGCAGTATTTT
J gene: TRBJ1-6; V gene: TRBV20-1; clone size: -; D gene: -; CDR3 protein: CSARDAGHNSPLHF; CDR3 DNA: TGCAGTGCTAGAGATGCAGGACATAATTCACCCCTCCACTTT
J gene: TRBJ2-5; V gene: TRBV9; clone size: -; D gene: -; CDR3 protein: CASSVAARPQETQYF; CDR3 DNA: TGTGCCAGCAGCGTAGCTGCCAGACCCCAAGAGACCCAGTACTTC
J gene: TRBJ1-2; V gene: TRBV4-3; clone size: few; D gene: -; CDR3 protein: CASSQAGDLRGRGYTF; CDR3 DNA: TGCGCCAGCAGCCAGGCCGGGGACCTACGGGGTAGAGGCTACACCTTC
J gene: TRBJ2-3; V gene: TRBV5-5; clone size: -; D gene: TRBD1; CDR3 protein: CASSLGGDRVLGDTQYF; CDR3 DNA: TGTGCCAGCAGCTTGGGGGGGGACAGGGTATTGGGGGATACGCAGTATTTT
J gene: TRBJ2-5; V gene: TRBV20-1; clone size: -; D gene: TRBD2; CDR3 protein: CSAREWRGWYQETQYF; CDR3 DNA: TGCAGTGCTAGAGAATGGCGGGGGTGGTACCAAGAGACCCAGTACTTC
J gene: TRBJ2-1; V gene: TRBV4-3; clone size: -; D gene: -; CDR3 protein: CASSQGVVEEQFF; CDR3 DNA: TGCGCCAGCAGCCAAGGGGTGGTAGAAGAGCAGTTCTTC
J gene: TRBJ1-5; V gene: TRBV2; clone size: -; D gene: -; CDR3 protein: CASSEQGQISNQPQHF; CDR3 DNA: TGTGCCAGCAGCGAACAAGGACAGATTAGCAATCAGCCCCAGCATTTT
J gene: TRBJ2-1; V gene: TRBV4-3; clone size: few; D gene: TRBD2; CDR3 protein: CASSQDRGGPGNEQFF; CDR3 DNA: TGCGCCAGCAGCCAAGATCGGGGGGGGCCTGGTAATGAGCAGTTCTTC
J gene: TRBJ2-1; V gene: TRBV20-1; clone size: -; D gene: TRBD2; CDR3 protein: CSARDFSGRASYNEQFF; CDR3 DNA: TGCAGTGCTAGAGATTTTAGCGGGAGGGCCTCCTACAATGAGCAGTTCTTC
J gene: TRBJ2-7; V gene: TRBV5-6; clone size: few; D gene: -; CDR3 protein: CASSLMGGRQLYNEQYF; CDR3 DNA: TGTGCCAGCAGCTTGATGGGCGGTCGCCAGCTCTACAATGAGCAGTACTTC
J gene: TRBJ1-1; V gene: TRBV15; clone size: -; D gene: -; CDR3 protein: CATSRDRARVGTEAFF; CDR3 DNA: TGTGCCACCAGCAGAGATCGGGCCAGGGTAGGCACTGAAGCTTTCTTT
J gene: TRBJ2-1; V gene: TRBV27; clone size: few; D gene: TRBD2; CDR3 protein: CASSRIAGSYNEQFF; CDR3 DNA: TGTGCCAGCAGTCGGATAGCGGGCTCCTACAATGAGCAGTTCTTC
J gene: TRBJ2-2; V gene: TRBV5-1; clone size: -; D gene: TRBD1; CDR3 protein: CASSPRDRGYTGELFF; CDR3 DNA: TGCGCCAGCAGCCCCCGGGACAGGGGTTACACCGGGGAGCTGTTTTTT
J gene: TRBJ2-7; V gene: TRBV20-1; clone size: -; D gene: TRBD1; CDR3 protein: CNARAPIRGSYEQYF; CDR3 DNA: TGCAATGCTAGAGCACCCATCAGGGGGTCCTACGAGCAGTACTTC
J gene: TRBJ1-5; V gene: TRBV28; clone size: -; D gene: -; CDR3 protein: CASSKNHQPQHF; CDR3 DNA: TGTGCCAGCAGCAAAAACCATCAGCCCCAGCATTTT
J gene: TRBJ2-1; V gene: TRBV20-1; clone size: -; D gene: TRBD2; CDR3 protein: CSARIAGRDNEQFF; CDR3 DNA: TGCAGTGCTAGAATAGCGGGGCGGGACAATGAGCAGTTCTTC